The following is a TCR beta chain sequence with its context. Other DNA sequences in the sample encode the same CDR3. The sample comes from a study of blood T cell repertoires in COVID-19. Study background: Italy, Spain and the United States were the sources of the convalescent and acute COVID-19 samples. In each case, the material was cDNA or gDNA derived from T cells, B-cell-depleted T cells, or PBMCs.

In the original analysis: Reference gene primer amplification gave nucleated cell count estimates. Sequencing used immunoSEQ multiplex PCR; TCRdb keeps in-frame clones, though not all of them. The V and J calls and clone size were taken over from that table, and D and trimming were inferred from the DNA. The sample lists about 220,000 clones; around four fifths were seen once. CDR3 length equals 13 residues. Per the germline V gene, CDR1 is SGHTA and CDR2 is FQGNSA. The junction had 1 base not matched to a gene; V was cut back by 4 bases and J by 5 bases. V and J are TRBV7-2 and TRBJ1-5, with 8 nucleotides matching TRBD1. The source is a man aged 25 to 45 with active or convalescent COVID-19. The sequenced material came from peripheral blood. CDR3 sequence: CASSYRGDQPQHF. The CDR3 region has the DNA TGTGCCAGCAGCTACAGGGGGGATCAGCCCCAGCATTTT. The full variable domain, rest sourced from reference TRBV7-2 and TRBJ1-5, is GAGVSQSPSNKVTEKGKDVELRCDPISGHTALYWYRQSLGQGLEFLIYFQGNSAPDKSGLPSDRFSAERTGGSVSTLTIQRTQQEDSAVYLCASSYRGDQPQHFGDGTRLSIL.